One and the same sample provided the 26 T cell receptor beta chains below, sequenced in a study of T cell responses to AZD1222 COVID-19 vaccine (dated by TCRdb to 2020 to 2022). The label giving this sample's time point can be read as: baseline before first vaccination. Library prep was done by the immunoSEQ multiplex PCR assay. As stored in TCRdb, this immuneACCESS dataset retains in-frame rearrangements with V and J assigned. A fraction of the clones does not appear; measured against another copy, unresolved V genes explain less than half of the discrepancy, and the remainder lacks a known reason. For this sample there are 110,000 to 150,000 clones; around 91% appear just once. The ten most abundant clones make up 4.7% of the sample. The source was peripheral blood, collected on day 0 of AZD1222 vaccination. The receptors here all came from an adult in good health.

V is TRBV4-1 and J is TRBJ1-4, with D possibly TRBD1 on 6 matching bases. CDR3 length: 15 residues. V gave up 0 bases and J gave up 5 bases, with 10 bases separating them. Germline-derived CDR1 and CDR2 are MGHRA and YSYEKL. CDR3 DNA: TGCGCCAGCAGCCAAGACGGGACAAGCAATGAAAAACTGTTTTTT. Translation gives CASSQDGTSNEKLFF.

This clone was seen just once. The chain has TRBV12-3 or TRBV12-4 and TRBJ2-3; D not resolved. This CDR3 spans 12 amino acids. V was shortened by 2 bases and J by 6 bases, with 6 bases between the two germline ends. The CDR3 coding sequence is TGTGCCAGCAGTTTATTCGGTGATACGCAGTATTTT. Protein: CASSLFGDTQYF.

The V gene is TRBV4-1, the J gene TRBJ1-1; tentative D call: TRBD1 (6 bases). The CDR3 loop spans 18 amino acids. V was pared by 0 bases and J by 8 bases, with 25 bases between. Germline CDR1 MGHRA, CDR2 YSYEKL. This CDR3 reads CASSQEFGGGKGNQEAFF. DNA for the CDR3: TGCGCCAGCAGCCAAGAATTCGGAGGGGGTAAAGGTAATCAAGAAGCTTTCTTT.

This rearrangement joins TRBV3-1 (or the pseudogene TRBV3-2) to TRBJ2-5; TRBD2 agrees at 8 bases. The CDR3 consists of 15 residues. The V gene's germline CDR1 is LGHDT and CDR2 YNNKEL (reference sequence). Trimming took 1 base from V and 5 from J; bases not matched to a gene: 6. The CDR3 nucleotides read TGTGCCAGCAGCCAAGCGGGGGGGCCTTCGGAGACCCAGTACTTC. Translating it yields CASSQAGGPSETQYF.

This chain uses TRBV29-1 with TRBJ1-4; 7 nucleotides line up with TRBD1. The CDR3 is made up of 13 amino acids. V trimming: 5 bases; J trimming: 5 bases; junction bases outside the gene matches: 5. Germline V lookup: CDR1 SQVTM, CDR2 ANQGSEA. CDR3 residues: CSVLTGLNEKLFF. CDR3 bases: TGCAGCGTTCTGACAGGGTTAAATGAAAAACTGTTTTTT.

The genes are TRBV6-4 and TRBJ1-1; D is undetermined. There are 13 residues in the CDR3. The germline V gene encodes CDR1 MRHNA and CDR2 SNTAGT. Trimming removed 10 bases from V and 1 base from J, with 13 bases in between. The CDR3 region is CATSRERNTEAFF. The DNA of the CDR3 is TGTGCCACCTCGAGGGAGAGGAACACTGAAGCTTTCTTT.

The rearrangement joins TRBV28 to TRBJ2-7; maybe TRBD2 (5 bases). The germline CDR1 and CDR2 sequences are MDHEN and SYDVKM. This CDR3 comprises 13 residues. Trimming stripped 2 bases from V and 9 bases from J, with 14 bases between. The CDR3 region is CASSLLDSSAQYF. The CDR3 bases are TGTGCCAGCAGTTTACTAGATAGTAGCGCGCAGTACTTC.

The chain is built from TRBV14 and TRBJ1-4; unclear D gene. The CDR3 is made up of 18 amino acids. Trimming cost V 2 bases and J 2 bases, with 18 bases left between them. Germline CDR1 is SGHDN and CDR2 is FVKESK. The CDR3 DNA is TGTGCCAGCAGCCAAAGGGCTGGGGTGTTGTGGACTAATGAAAAACTGTTTTTT. Its translation is CASSQRAGVLWTNEKLFF.

This clone has a handful of counts. At the DNA level, this CDR3 is encoded by other sequences in the same sample as well. The chain couples TRBV4-1 to TRBJ1-4; 9 bases line up with TRBD1. Germline V lookup: CDR1 MGHRA, CDR2 YSYEKL. V trimming: 2 bases; J trimming: 5 bases; junction bases outside the gene matches: 3. The CDR3 consists of 15 residues. CDR3 sequence (DNA): TGCGCCAGCAGCCAACACGGGACAGGGAATGAAAAACTGTTTTTT. Amino acid sequence: CASSQHGTGNEKLFF.

The rearrangement uses TRBV11-2 and TRBJ2-3; D is ambiguous. V lost 0 bases and J 0 bases, leaving 7 bases between the germline ends. CDR1 and CDR2 from the germline V gene are SGHAT and FQNNGV. The CDR3 totals 15 residues. The CDR3: CASSLEPVSTDTQYF. For the CDR3, the DNA is TGTGCCAGCAGCTTAGAACCAGTTAGCACAGATACGCAGTATTTT.

The chain uses TRBV7-2 and TRBJ1-6, with no clear D. The V end lost 2 bases, the J end lost 8 bases, and 10 bases lay between the germline ends. The CDR3 is made up of 14 amino acids. The germline gives CDR1 SGHTA, CDR2 FQGNSA. The CDR3 sequence is CASSLTYTDSPLHF. Written as DNA, the CDR3 is TGTGCCAGCAGCTTAACCTACACTGATTCACCCCTCCACTTT.

Of note for this clone: Other DNA sequences in the same sample also yield this CDR3. This CDR3 reads CASSIGRADTQYF. CDR3 sequence (DNA): TGTGCCAGTAGTATAGGCAGGGCAGATACGCAGTATTTT. The V and J genes are TRBV19 and TRBJ2-3; a weak D match, TRBD1 (5 bases). Trimming cost V 1 base and J 4 bases, with 6 bases left between them. From germline, CDR1 is LNHDA and CDR2 SQIVND (reference sequence). The CDR3 is 13 amino acids.

The chain links TRBV28 to TRBJ2-3, with D uncertain. Between the trimmed V and J ends, which lost 3 bases and 0 bases, there was a span of 13 bases. CDR3 size: 16 residues. Per germline, CDR1 MDHEN and CDR2 SYDVKM. The chain's CDR3 is CASSFWLPRSTDTQYF. As DNA, the CDR3 is TGTGCCAGCAGTTTTTGGCTACCACGAAGCACAGATACGCAGTATTTT.

The chain combines TRBV5-1 with TRBJ2-5; no reliable D call. Trimming removed 0 bases at V and 4 bases at J, with 13 bases between. The CDR3 totals 15 residues. Germline V gene data show CDR1 as SGHRS and CDR2 as YFSETQ. CDR3 protein: CASSLGPQVGETQYF. CDR3 coding DNA: TGCGCCAGCAGCTTGGGTCCTCAGGTAGGAGAGACCCAGTACTTC.

The V call is TRBV18, the J call TRBJ1-2, with D possibly being TRBD1 (5 bases). Per germline, CDR1 KGHSH and CDR2 LQKENI. The CDR3 length is 15 residues. Trimming left V 3 bases short and J 3 bases short, with 14 bases between. The CDR3 DNA sequence: TGTGCCAGCTCACCTATACAGGAACCTGACTATGGCTACACCTTC. Its protein is CASSPIQEPDYGYTF.

This chain links TRBV28 with TRBJ2-3, with 9 bases aligning to TRBD2. This CDR3 has 15 residues. Trimming cost V 7 bases and J 4 bases; bases outside gene matches: 9. Per germline, CDR1 MDHEN and CDR2 SYDVKM. The CDR3 DNA reads TGTGCCAGCACCATTACTAGCGGGTTCGCAGATACGCAGTATTTT. It codes for CASTITSGFADTQYF.

This rearrangement joins TRBV5-1 to TRBJ1-1; a weak D match, TRBD1 (5 bases). The CDR3 contains 12 residues. Trimming pared 5 bases from V and 6 bases from J, leaving 11 bases between. Germline CDR1 is SGHRS and CDR2 is YFSETQ. The CDR3 region is CASRPDRAEAFF. The CDR3 nucleotides are TGCGCCAGCAGGCCTGACAGAGCTGAAGCTTTCTTT.

The J gene is TRBJ1-1, the V gene TRBV21-1. TRBV21-1 is a pseudogene segment. This CDR3 spans 14 amino acids. In DNA, the CDR3 is TGTGCCAGCAGCATCCGGGACGCGCCCACTGAAGCTTTCTTT. Protein: CASSIRDAPTEAFF.

The chain carries TRBV19 and TRBJ2-7, with D tentatively TRBD2 (5 bases). Germline CDR1 LNHDA, CDR2 SQIVND (reference sequence). V lost 6 bases, J lost 2 bases, and 14 bases lay in between. The CDR3 sequence is 14 residues long. The CDR3 bases are TGTGCCAGTAGCCCGGAGGCCGGTCCCTACGAGCAGTACTTC. This sequence encodes CASSPEAGPYEQYF. Complete variable domain (other parts from reference TRBV19 and TRBJ2-7): DGGITQSPKYLFRKEGQNVTLSCEQNLNHDAMYWYRQDPGQGLRLIYYSQIVNDFQKGDIAEGYSVSREKKESFPLTVTSAQKNPTAFYLCASSPEAGPYEQYFGPGTRLTVT.

The chain is built from TRBV19 and TRBJ1-1, with a tentative D call TRBD1 (6 bases). V dropped 5 bases and J dropped 0 bases, with 16 bases sitting between them. The CDR3 contains 16 residues. Per germline, CDR1 LNHDA and CDR2 SQIVND (reference sequence). CDR3 coding DNA: TGTGCCAGTAGTCTATGGACAGAAACGATGAACACTGAAGCTTTCTTT. It specifies CASSLWTETMNTEAFF.

This clone showed up just once. The chain employs TRBV11-3 and TRBJ2-7, with TRBD1 identical over 11 bases. The V gene end was trimmed by 5 bases and the J gene end by 2 bases; junction bases not matched to a gene: 8. This CDR3 region has 16 residues. In germline, CDR1 is SGHNT, CDR2 YENEEA. The CDR3 DNA sequence: TGTGCCAGCAGCCCCGGACAGGGGGCAAGCACCTACGAGCAGTACTTC. Translation gives CASSPGQGASTYEQYF.

This chain links TRBV29-1 with TRBJ1-4; 9 bases match TRBD1. With V trimmed by 6 bases and J by 3 bases, 2 bases remained unmatched. The CDR3 has 13 amino acids. Per the germline V gene, CDR1 is SQVTM and CDR2 is ANQGSEA. This chain's CDR3 is CSVRTGANEKLFF. CDR3 nucleotide sequence: TGCAGCGTCAGGACAGGGGCTAATGAAAAACTGTTTTTT.

The V and J genes are TRBV29-1 and TRBJ2-1; D perhaps matches TRBD1 (5 bases). The CDR3 contains 15 residues. Trimming pared 4 bases from V and 4 bases from J, leaving 17 bases between. Germline V gene sequence: CDR1 SQVTM, CDR2 ANQGSEA. This CDR3 is CSVAGFPGSYNEQFF. CDR3 DNA: TGCAGCGTTGCAGGGTTTCCAGGGTCTTACAATGAGCAGTTCTTC.

Only a few counts were recorded for this clone. This chain uses TRBV7-3 with TRBJ2-2; tentative D call: TRBD2 (6 bases). Trimming shortened V by 7 bases and J by 6 bases, and 18 bases separated the two germline ends. CDR1 SGHTA and CDR2 FQGTGA come from the germline V gene. This CDR3 has 15 amino acids. CDR3 loop: CASNRESSGAGELFF. The CDR3 DNA sequence: TGTGCCAGCAACCGGGAGAGTAGCGGCGCCGGGGAGCTGTTTTTT.

The gene calls are TRBV20-1 and TRBJ2-3, with D possibly TRBD1 on 5 matching bases. The V end was cut by 4 bases, the J end by 9 bases, with 11 bases between. CDR1 is DFQATT and CDR2 is SNEGSKA in the germline V gene (reference sequence). CDR3 length: 11 amino acids. The DNA of the CDR3 is TGCAGTGCTACGACTCAGGGCACGCAGTATTTT. This sequence encodes CSATTQGTQYF.

This clone was observed a handful of times. V gene TRBV5-1 combines with J gene TRBJ2-7, with D possibly TRBD2 on 6 matching bases. Germline V gives CDR1 SGHRS, CDR2 YFSETQ. The CDR3 is 16 residues long. Trimming pared 0 bases from V and 3 bases from J, leaving 16 bases between. The DNA of the CDR3 is TGCGCCAGCAGCTTGGGCAGACTAGAAGGGGACTACGAGCAGTACTTC. Amino acids: CASSLGRLEGDYEQYF.